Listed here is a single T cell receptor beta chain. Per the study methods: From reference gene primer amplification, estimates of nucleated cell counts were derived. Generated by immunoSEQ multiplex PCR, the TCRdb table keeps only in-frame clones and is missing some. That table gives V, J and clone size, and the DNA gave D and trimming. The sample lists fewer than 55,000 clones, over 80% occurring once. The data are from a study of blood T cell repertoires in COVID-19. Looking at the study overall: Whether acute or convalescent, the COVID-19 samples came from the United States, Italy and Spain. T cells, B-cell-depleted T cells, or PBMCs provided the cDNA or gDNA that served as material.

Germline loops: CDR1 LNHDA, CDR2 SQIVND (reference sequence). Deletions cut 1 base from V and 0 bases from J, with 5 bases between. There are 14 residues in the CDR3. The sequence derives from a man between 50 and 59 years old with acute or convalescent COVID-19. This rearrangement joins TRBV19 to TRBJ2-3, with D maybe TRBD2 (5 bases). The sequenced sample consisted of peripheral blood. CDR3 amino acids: CASSIAGSTDTQYF. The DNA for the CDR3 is TGTGCCAGTAGTATAGCGGGGAGCACAGATACGCAGTATTTT.